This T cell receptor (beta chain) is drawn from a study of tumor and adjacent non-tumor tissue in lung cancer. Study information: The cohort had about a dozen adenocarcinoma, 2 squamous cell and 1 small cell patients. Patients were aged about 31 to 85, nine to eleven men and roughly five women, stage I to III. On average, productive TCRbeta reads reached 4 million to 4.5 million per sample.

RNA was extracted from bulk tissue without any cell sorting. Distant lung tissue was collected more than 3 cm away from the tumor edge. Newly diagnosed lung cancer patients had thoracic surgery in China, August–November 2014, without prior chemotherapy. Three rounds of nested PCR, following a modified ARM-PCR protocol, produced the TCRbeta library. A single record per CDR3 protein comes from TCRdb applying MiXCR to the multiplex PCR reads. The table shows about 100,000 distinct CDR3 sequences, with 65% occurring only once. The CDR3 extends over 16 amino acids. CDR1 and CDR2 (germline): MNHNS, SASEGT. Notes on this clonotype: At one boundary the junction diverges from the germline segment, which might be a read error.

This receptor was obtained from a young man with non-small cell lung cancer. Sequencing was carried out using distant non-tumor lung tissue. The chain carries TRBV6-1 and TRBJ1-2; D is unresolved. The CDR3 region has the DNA TGTGCCAGCGGTGAAGCGTGGGCCATGGCGTCCTATGGCTACACCTTT. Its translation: CASGEAWAMASYGYTF.